The clone carrying this T cell receptor beta chain came up once. In the original analysis: Reference gene primer amplification gave estimated nucleated cell counts. Assay: immunoSEQ multiplex PCR; the TCRdb copy retains only in-frame clones and omits some. The DNA was the basis for D and trimming; V, J and clone size are from that table. The sample holds some 78,000 clones, around 86% seen once. This entry is derived from a study of blood T cell repertoires in COVID-19. Study as a whole: Donors in the United States, Italy and Spain gave samples during acute or convalescent COVID-19. Nucleic acid was either cDNA or gDNA, and it came from T cells, B-cell-depleted T cells, or PBMCs.

The CDR3 has 16 residues. Between the trimmed V and J ends, which lost 7 bases and 7 bases, there was a span of 25 bases. Germline assignment: CDR1 ENHRY and CDR2 SYGVKD. Sequencing input: peripheral blood. The source of this sequence is a man over 45 with active or convalescent COVID-19. V gene TRBV10-3 combines with J gene TRBJ1-2; possible D gene TRBD1, 5 bases. CDR3 sequence: CAITELVGQGGGGYTF. The CDR3 DNA reads as TGTGCCATCACCGAACTTGTTGGGCAGGGAGGAGGTGGCTACACCTTC.